This TCR beta chain was found in a study of shared clonotypes between healthy human individuals. Study-level background: Every donor yielded three CD4 naive, three CD4 memory, two CD8 naive and one CD8 memory plate.

Method: immunoSEQ multiplex PCR; TCRdb's copy keeps in-frame clones and lacks some. The sample lists over a million clones, around 75% occurring once. The clonotype originates from a man younger than 35 in good health. Sample: memory CD4+ T cells sorted from blood. Subset in this sample: CD45RA-negative fraction.

The CDR3 coding sequence is TGTGCCAGCAGCCCCGGAGGAGGGGCCATCCCCTACGAGCAGTACTTC. Protein sequence: CASSPGGGAIPYEQYF. The V call is TRBV7-2, the J call TRBJ2-7; tentatively, D is TRBD2 (6 bases). This CDR3 has 16 amino acids. CDR1 is SGHTA and CDR2 is FQGNSA in the germline V gene. The V and J ends lost 5 bases and 2 bases respectively, with 19 bases between them.